This TCR beta chain was sequenced during a study of blood T cell repertoires in COVID-19 (TCRdb year 2020). A note on the overall study: The collaborator samples originated in the United States, Italy and Spain and spanned the acute and convalescent phases of COVID-19. Nearly every sample came with metadata listing a de-identified subject ID, COVID-19 status, age in years and sex. Deeply sampled blood TCRbeta repertoires from subjects exposed to, actively infected with, or recovered from COVID-19 were included in the dataset. Where available, HLA class I and class II types were obtained from metadata supplied by the sample provider rather than from assay-based typing. A freely available public database, intended as a resource for researchers studying the immune response to SARS-CoV-2, is where the repertoires were released. Samples came from the ongoing ImmuneRACE study (first 160 participants) plus 1,254 subjects from 6 global collaborators. The prospective study material was composed of cDNA or gDNA derived from T cells, B-cell-depleted T cells, or PBMCs. Results and caveats for the whole study, not just this receptor: Clinical and demographic metadata were provided uncurated, with the amount varying by source and participant.

The immunoSEQ Assay, a bias-controlled multiplex PCR, was used to amplify TCRbeta CDR3 regions from genomic DNA. The original pipeline was this. Nucleated cell counts per sample were estimated from amplification of reference gene primers within the assay. Sequence reads were collapsed and filtered to measure the absolute abundance of every unique TCRbeta CDR3 rearrangement. Productive Simpson clonality was computed per sample as the square root of Simpson's diversity index over productive rearrangements. This immuneACCESS table, as held by TCRdb, lists in-frame sequences with V and J called but not all clones. Of the missing ones, under half trace to an unresolved V gene in checked studies; the others have no known cause. V and J calls and clone size are copied from that table; D and trimming were computed from the DNA. The table for this sample lists a few hundred thousand clones; approximately 90% of them were counted only once. Together, the top ten hold 1.2% of the sample.

Participants in the prospective study were enrolled through a virtual design, were aged roughly 18 to 100 years, and lived in 24 United States geographic areas. In the prospective study, cohorts were assigned on the basis of participant-reported clinical history obtained from a screening survey and a study questionnaire. Recovered participants in ImmuneRACE Cohort 3 were defined by two consecutive negative NP/OP PCR tests, clearance by a healthcare professional, or resolution of symptoms. Each participant in the prospective study had whole blood, serum and a nasopharyngeal or oropharyngeal swab collected by mobile phlebotomists. Over a roughly 2-month period, participants in the prospective study had the option of providing additional blood draws and questionnaires. Prospective study blood samples were shipped either frozen or at room temperature before DNA extraction. CDR1 and CDR2, looked up from the germline V gene, are SNHLY and FYNNEI. At the junction V is shortened by 6 bases and J by 1 base, with 12 bases in between. The cysteine opens and the phenylalanine closes a CDR3 of 14 amino acids. Left in the record is the CDR3 DNA by itself, 42 bases read in frame from the first base.

Concerning this clone itself: The target of this receptor is not known. No quality values exist for individual bases; no much larger clone is one base distant.

What was sequenced was PBMCs or T cells enriched from blood (not recorded which). The rearranged segments are TRBV2 and TRBJ1-1; matching of 6 bases hints at TRBD1 as the D gene. The TCR originated in a young man who had recovered from COVID-19. The CDR3 protein is CASRYRAENTEAFF. The nucleotide sequence is TGTGCCAGCAGATACAGGGCAGAGAACACTGAAGCTTTCTTT.